This T cell receptor (beta chain) stems from a study of shared clonotypes between healthy human individuals. The germline gives CDR1 MNHEY, CDR2 SMNVEV (reference sequence). V trimming: 4 bases; J trimming: 4 bases; junction bases outside the gene matches: 4. CDR3 length equals 15 residues. Naivety among CD8 cells was defined by CD45RO negativity and positive CCR7 selection, thereby excluding terminally differentiated effector memory CD45RA+ cells. Within Nashville, Tennessee resided all donors, each a Caucasian adult. Across several immunoSEQ plates, the genomic DNA of each subset was split evenly. Data came from immunoSEQ multiplex PCR; TCRdb stores just in-frame clones and leaves some out. Among fewer than 800,000 clones listed, about 92% were seen once.

The source material was naive CD8+ T cells sorted from blood. The J gene is TRBJ2-7, the V gene TRBV27, with TRBD2 matching 13 bases. The receptor was derived from a man between 25 and 39 years old in good health. CDR3 in DNA: TGTGCCAGCAGTTCCTGGACTAGCGGGAGTTACGAGCAGTACTTC. Its protein product is CASSSWTSGSYEQYF.